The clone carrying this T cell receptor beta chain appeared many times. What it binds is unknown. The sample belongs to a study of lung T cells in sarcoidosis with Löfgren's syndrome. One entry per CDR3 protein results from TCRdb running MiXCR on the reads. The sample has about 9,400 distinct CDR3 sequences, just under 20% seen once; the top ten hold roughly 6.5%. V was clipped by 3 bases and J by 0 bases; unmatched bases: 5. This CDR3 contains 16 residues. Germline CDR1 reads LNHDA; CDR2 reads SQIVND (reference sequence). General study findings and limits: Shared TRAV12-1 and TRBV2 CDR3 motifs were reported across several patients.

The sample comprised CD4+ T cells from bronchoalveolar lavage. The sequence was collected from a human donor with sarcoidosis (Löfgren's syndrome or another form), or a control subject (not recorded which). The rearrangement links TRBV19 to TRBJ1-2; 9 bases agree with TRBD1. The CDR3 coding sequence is TGTGCCAGTAGTATCAGGACAGGGGAGACTAACTATGGCTACACCTTC. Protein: CASSIRTGETNYGYTF. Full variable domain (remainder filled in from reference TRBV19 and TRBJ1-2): DGGITQSPKYLFRKEGQNVTLSCEQNLNHDAMYWYRQDPGQGLRLIYYSQIVNDFQKGDIAEGYSVSREKKESFPLTVTSAQKNPTAFYLCASSIRTGETNYGYTFGSGTRLTVV.